This T cell receptor (beta chain) was identified in a study of blood T cell repertoires in COVID-19 (dated by TCRdb to 2018 to 2020). In terms of the full investigation: Samples from collaborators originated in the United States, Italy and Spain and spanned both the acute and convalescent phases of COVID-19. Deeply sampled blood TCRbeta repertoires from subjects exposed to, actively infected with, or recovered from COVID-19 were included in the dataset. Where available, HLA class I and class II types were obtained from metadata supplied by the sample provider rather than from assay-based typing. Sample metadata almost always included a de-identified subject ID, COVID-19 status, age in years and sex. A freely available public database, intended as a resource for researchers studying the immune response to SARS-CoV-2, is where the repertoires were released. Samples were obtained from the ongoing ImmuneRACE study (first 160 participants) and from about 1,300 subjects provided by 6 global collaborators. The prospective study material was composed of cDNA or gDNA derived from T cells, B-cell-depleted T cells, or PBMCs.

TCRbeta CDR3 regions were amplified from genomic DNA by means of the immunoSEQ Assay, a bias-controlled multiplex PCR. The authors processed their data as follows. The number of nucleated cells in each sample was estimated from the amplification of reference gene primers within the assay. Sequence reads were collapsed and filtered to measure the absolute abundance of every unique TCRbeta CDR3 rearrangement. For each sample, productive Simpson clonality was calculated by taking the square root of Simpson's diversity index across productive rearrangements. TCRdb re-hosts the immuneACCESS table, in-frame sequences only. Its copies lack some clones; in the studies checked, an unresolved V gene accounts for under half of them, and the cause for the rest is not known. That table furnishes V, J and clone size, whereas the DNA furnished D and trimming. Recorded for this sample are about 260,000 clones; 88% of them occurred a single time. The ten most abundant clones make up roughly 4% of the sample.

What the work shows at the level of the full study, not this receptor alone: How much clinical and demographic metadata was included differed by source and by participant, and the metadata was provided uncurated.

With respect to this clone: It has no known antigen specificity. Base quality data are lacking; no much larger clone is found one base away.

Samples from volunteer blood donors who had recovered from COVID-19 were contributed by a second Seattle source. The collaborating institutions used their own protocols to collect whole blood in K2EDTA tubes. For TCRbeta analysis, collaborators shipped samples in one of three forms: frozen whole blood, isolated PBMCs, or DNA extracted from either of those sample types. The receptor was isolated from a man aged 55 to 70 who had recovered from COVID-19. The sample was peripheral blood.

DNA sequence: TGTGCCTGGAGTGTACGGGACAGGGACCCCCCGACTTCCTACGAGCAGTACTTC. Translated, this is CAWSVRDRDPPTSYEQYF. In this chain, TRBV30 is recombined with TRBJ2-7; a stretch of 9 junction bases matches TRBD1. The CDR3 spans 18 residues, from the cysteine through the phenylalanine. Only the CDR3 part of the read is kept: 54 bases, read in frame from the first base. The germline V gene encodes CDR1 GTSNPN and CDR2 SVGIG (reference sequence). Trimming takes 0 bases off V and 1 base off J; junction bases not matched to a gene: 13.